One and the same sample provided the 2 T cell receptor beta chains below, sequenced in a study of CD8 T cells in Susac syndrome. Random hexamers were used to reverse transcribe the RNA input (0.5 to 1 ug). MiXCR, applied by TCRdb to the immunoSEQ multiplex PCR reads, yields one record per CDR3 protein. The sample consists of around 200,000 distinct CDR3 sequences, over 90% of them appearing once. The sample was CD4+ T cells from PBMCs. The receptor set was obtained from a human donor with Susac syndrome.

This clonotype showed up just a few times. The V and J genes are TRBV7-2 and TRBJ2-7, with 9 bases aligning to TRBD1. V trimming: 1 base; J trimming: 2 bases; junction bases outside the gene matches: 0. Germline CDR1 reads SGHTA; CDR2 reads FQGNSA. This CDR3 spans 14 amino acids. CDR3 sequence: CASSLGTGAYEQYF. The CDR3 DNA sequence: TGTGCCAGCAGCTTAGGGACAGGGGCCTACGAGCAGTACTTC.

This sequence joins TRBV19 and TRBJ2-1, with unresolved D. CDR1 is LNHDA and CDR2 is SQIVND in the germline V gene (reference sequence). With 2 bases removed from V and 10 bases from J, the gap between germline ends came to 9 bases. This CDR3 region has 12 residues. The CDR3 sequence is CASSILSGEQFF. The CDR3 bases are TGTGCCAGTAGTATACTTAGTGGGGAGCAGTTCTTC.